This T cell receptor (beta chain) was identified during a study of post-analysis software for immune sequencing data. Unique molecular identifiers featured in each of the TCR beta cDNA libraries. TCRdb re-called the PCR reads through MiXCR, storing one row per CDR3 protein. The sample gives roughly 670,000 distinct CDR3 sequences, 59% of which show up once; approximately 11% is in the top ten. Regarding this clonotype: Its target is unknown.

The CDR3 has 15 amino acids. With V trimmed by 6 bases and J by 4 bases, 6 bases remained unmatched. CDR1 and CDR2 (germline): MGHDK, SYGVNS. Regarding the study as a whole: Comparison with controls showed significantly lower normalized Chao1 diversity in multiple sclerosis patients. Roughly 5 TRBV segments occurring more often in patients than controls included TRBV5-6, TRBV5-1 and TRBV20-1.

Sequenced input: blood. The TCR sequence derives from a girl aged 2 to 10 with multiple sclerosis. The chain carries TRBV25-1 and TRBJ2-6, with 7 nucleotides matching TRBD1. The CDR3 loop is CASRSQGPGANVLTF. The CDR3 DNA is TGTGCCAGCAGGTCACAGGGGCCCGGGGCCAACGTCCTGACTTTC.